These 32 T cell receptor beta chains came from one sample sequenced in a study of T cell changes during pregnancy in multiple sclerosis. TCRdb's copy holds only in-frame clones and misses some; the assay was immunoSEQ multiplex PCR. The data contain tens of thousands of clones, around 93% of them singletons. The sequencing here drew on CD4+ T cells from peripheral blood mononuclear cells, taken after pregnancy. Receptors were obtained from a female donor in good health, enrolled as a control in a pregnancy study.

This chain connects TRBV11-2 to TRBJ2-3; 8 bases align to TRBD2. The CDR3 length is 14 residues. V gave up 5 bases and J gave up 6 bases; unmatched junction bases: 7. The germline gives CDR1 SGHAT, CDR2 FQNNGV. The CDR3 region has the DNA TGTGCCAGCAGCACCCGGGGGGGGTCGGATACGCAGTATTTT. This gives the protein CASSTRGGSDTQYF.

V gene TRBV28 combines with J gene TRBJ1-2; D is unclear. V lost 8 bases and J 4 bases, leaving 14 bases between the germline ends. This CDR3 has 13 residues. Looked up from germline, CDR1 is MDHEN and CDR2 is SYDVKM. CDR3 bases: TGTGCCAGCTCCACGGACGGGATCTATGGCTACACCTTC. Translated: CASSTDGIYGYTF.

The chain uses TRBV9 and TRBJ2-1; perhaps TRBD1 as D (6 bases). Trimming removed 4 bases from V and 5 bases from J, with 13 bases in between. The CDR3 spans 14 residues. In germline, CDR1 is SGDLS, CDR2 YYNGEE. CDR3 residues: CASSFRTANNEQFF. CDR3 coding DNA: TGTGCCAGCAGCTTCCGGACAGCTAACAATGAGCAGTTCTTC.

This chain links TRBV15 with TRBJ1-5; D possibly corresponds to TRBD1 (5 bases). With 3 bases removed from V and 6 bases from J, the gap between germline ends came to 9 bases. The germline gives CDR1 LNHNV, CDR2 YYDKDF (reference sequence). The CDR3 spans 13 residues. For the CDR3, the DNA is TGTGCCACCAGCAGCTACGGGGGTCAGCCCCAGCATTTT. As protein: CATSSYGGQPQHF.

The chain combines TRBV29-1 with TRBJ2-3; TRBD2 is a possible D gene (6 bases). Germline lookup yields CDR1 SQVTM and CDR2 ANQGSEA. Trimming took 6 bases from V and 4 from J, leaving 14 bases between them. The CDR3 loop spans 13 amino acids. CDR3 loop: CSVISGLADTQYF. CDR3 sequence (DNA): TGCAGCGTCATTAGCGGCCTCGCAGATACGCAGTATTTT.

The chain carries TRBV30 and TRBJ2-7; 8 bases are shared with TRBD1. Germline-derived CDR1 and CDR2 are GTSNPN and SVGIG (reference sequence). The CDR3 runs 13 residues. V lost 5 bases to trimming and J lost 4 bases; unmatched junction nucleotides: 7. Written as DNA, the CDR3 is TGTGCCTGGGGGAAGGGACAGGTATACGAGCAGTACTTC. It codes for CAWGKGQVYEQYF.

This rearrangement joins TRBV6-5 to TRBJ2-1; a weak D match, TRBD2 (6 bases). Germline V gives CDR1 MNHEY, CDR2 SVGAGI. The CDR3 is made up of 11 amino acids. V was pared by 4 bases and J by 9 bases, with 7 bases between. CDR3 DNA sequence: TGTGCCAGCAGTTTGGGGGGTGAGCAGTTCTTC. Its protein product is CASSLGGEQFF.

The V and J genes are TRBV5-1 and TRBJ2-7; 15 bases are a match to TRBD2. Germline V CDR1 and CDR2: SGHRS, YFSETQ. Germline trimming cut 4 bases from V and 7 bases from J; bases unmatched to any gene: 6. The CDR3 loop spans 15 amino acids. CDR3 loop: CASSEGTSGGREQYF. As DNA, the CDR3 is TGCGCCAGCAGCGAAGGGACTAGCGGGGGGAGGGAGCAGTACTTC.

The CDR3 loop is CASSLQGAPLEQYF. The CDR3 nucleotides are TGTGCCAGCAGCCTACAGGGGGCTCCTTTAGAGCAGTACTTC. The V call is TRBV28, the J call TRBJ2-7; 9 nucleotides agree with TRBD1. Germline V CDR1 and CDR2: MDHEN, SYDVKM. CDR3 length: 14 amino acids. After removal of 6 bases from V and 7 bases from J, the junction contained 10 bases not matched to a gene.

This chain connects TRBV27 to TRBJ2-7; weak D call: TRBD1 (6 bases). This CDR3 has 14 residues. The V gene's germline CDR1 is MNHEY and CDR2 SMNVEV (reference sequence). Between the trimmed V and J ends, which lost 6 bases and 7 bases, there was a span of 19 bases. The CDR3 is CASRNDRIAREQYF. The CDR3 DNA sequence: TGTGCCAGCAGAAATGACAGGATTGCGAGAGAGCAGTACTTC.

The chain recombines TRBV11-2 with TRBJ2-7; D is unresolved. The CDR3 covers 17 residues. Germline CDR1 and CDR2: SGHAT and FQNNGV. V shed 2 bases and J shed 2 bases, with 19 bases lying between them. The CDR3, as DNA: TGTGCCAGCAGCTTAACCGGTGGTACAGCCCTGACCTACGAGCAGTACTTC. Translation: CASSLTGGTALTYEQYF.

The V gene is TRBV11-2, the J gene TRBJ2-7; 7 nucleotides agree with TRBD2. CDR3 length: 16 amino acids. CDR1 SGHAT and CDR2 FQNNGV come from the germline V gene. With V trimmed by 3 bases and J by 1 base, 9 bases remained unmatched. The CDR3 loop is CASSFGVWGGSYEQYF. The CDR3 DNA reads TGTGCCAGCAGCTTTGGAGTATGGGGGGGTTCCTACGAGCAGTACTTC.

This chain connects TRBV7-9 to TRBJ1-1, with D possibly TRBD1 on 5 matching bases. V was cut by 5 bases and J by 8 bases, with 9 bases left in between. The length of the CDR3 is 11 residues. Germline V gives CDR1 SEHNR, CDR2 FQNEAQ (reference sequence). CDR3 amino acids: CASSRRDEAFF. CDR3 DNA sequence: TGTGCCAGCAGCCGGAGGGACGAAGCTTTCTTT.

This chain uses TRBV5-1 with TRBJ1-1; perhaps TRBD1 as D (5 bases). V lost 1 base and J 0 bases, leaving 10 bases between the germline ends. The V gene's germline CDR1 is SGHRS and CDR2 YFSETQ. The length of the CDR3 is 15 residues. Written as DNA, the CDR3 is TGCGCCAGCAGCTTGCTAGGGGTCATGAACACTGAAGCTTTCTTT. Amino acids: CASSLLGVMNTEAFF.

The CDR3 DNA follows: TGTGCCAGCGGACAAGGCTACGGGAATTCACCCCTCCACTTT. Encoded protein: CASGQGYGNSPLHF. The V gene is TRBV2, the J gene TRBJ1-6; maybe TRBD1 (5 bases). The V end lost 8 bases, the J end lost 7 bases, and 15 bases lay between the germline ends. Germline V CDR1 and CDR2: SNHLY, FYNNEI. This CDR3 has 14 amino acids.

The chain is built from TRBV7-9 and TRBJ2-3; 13 bases agree with TRBD2. The CDR3 consists of 16 residues. CDR1 is SEHNR and CDR2 is FQNEAQ in the germline V gene (reference sequence). The trim removed 5 bases at V and 3 bases at J, leaving 5 bases unmatched. CDR3 bases: TGTGCCAGCAGCCAACTAGCGGGGGGGCTGACAGATACGCAGTATTTT. Translating it yields CASSQLAGGLTDTQYF.

The J gene is TRBJ2-3, the V gene TRBV11-1, with TRBD1 matching over 9 bases. CDR3 size: 14 residues. Germline assignment: CDR1 SGHAT and CDR2 FQDESV (reference sequence). The J segment lost 2 bases and the V segment lost 7 bases, leaving 4 bases of the junction unmatched. The CDR3 region has the DNA TGTGCCAGCAAAGACAGGGGGATCACAGATACGCAGTATTTT. Its translation: CASKDRGITDTQYF.

The gene calls are TRBV7-2 and TRBJ1-4; perhaps TRBD1 as D (6 bases). The length of the CDR3 is 12 residues. Germline-derived CDR1 and CDR2 are SGHTA and FQGNSA. The ends were cut back, 5 bases at V and 8 bases at J, with 9 bases in the middle. CDR3 loop: CASSPDREKLFF. CDR3 coding DNA: TGTGCCAGCAGCCCAGACAGGGAAAAACTGTTTTTT.

V gene TRBV13 combines with J gene TRBJ1-2, with 10 bases lining up with TRBD1. The germline CDR1 and CDR2 sequences are PRHDT and FYEKMQ (reference sequence). The CDR3 contains 17 residues. J gave up 2 bases and V 1 base, and 7 bases lay outside the gene matches. The DNA for the CDR3 is TGTGCCAGCAGCTTAGAGGGACAGGGGACTCCGAACTATGGCTACACCTTC. This sequence encodes CASSLEGQGTPNYGYTF.

The gene calls are TRBV29-1 and TRBJ1-5, with a weak D call TRBD1 (6 bases). V lost 5 bases to trimming and J lost 2 bases, with 10 bases between them. The CDR3 is 13 residues long. CDR1 is SQVTM and CDR2 is ANQGSEA in the germline V gene. The CDR3 nucleotides are TGCAGCGTTCAGGGGACGGGCAATCAGCCCCAGCATTTT. It codes for CSVQGTGNQPQHF.

This clone was counted once. The rearrangement joins TRBV5-5 to TRBJ2-6; weak D call: TRBD1 (6 bases). V lost 2 bases, J lost 4 bases, and 16 bases lay in between. The V gene's germline CDR1 is SGHKS and CDR2 YYEKEE (reference sequence). CDR3 length: 17 amino acids. The CDR3 DNA sequence: TGTGCCAGCAGCTTAATTCTCACAGGGTCGGGGGCCAACGTCCTGACTTTC. Encoded protein: CASSLILTGSGANVLTF.

J is TRBJ2-5 and V is TRBV19, with TRBD2 as a possible D gene (6 bases). The CDR3 is 16 residues long. Germline V gene sequence: CDR1 LNHDA, CDR2 SQIVND (reference sequence). Between the trimmed V and J ends, which lost 2 bases and 5 bases, there was a span of 18 bases. The CDR3 region is CASSIRWVASVETQYF. In DNA form, the CDR3 reads TGTGCCAGTAGTATAAGATGGGTGGCTAGCGTGGAGACCCAGTACTTC.

The chain carries TRBV7-2 and TRBJ2-7; TRBD1 matches at 7 bases. V was pared by 5 bases and J by 2 bases, with 9 bases of the junction left unmatched. The CDR3 runs 15 residues. Germline loops: CDR1 SGHTA, CDR2 FQGNSA. The CDR3 nucleotides are TGTGCCAGCAGCCTGCAGGGGGTAGGACCCTACGAGCAGTACTTC. Translated, it gives CASSLQGVGPYEQYF.

J is TRBJ1-1 and V is TRBV28; 7 positions match TRBD1. This CDR3 has 15 amino acids. Germline CDR1 reads MDHEN; CDR2 reads SYDVKM. V lost 6 bases, J lost 5 bases, and 12 bases stayed unmatched. The CDR3 nucleotides are TGTGCCAGCAGCGAGGGGAGGACAGGCGTTACTGAAGCTTTCTTT. Translation gives CASSEGRTGVTEAFF.

The chain joins TRBV27 to TRBJ2-1; D is unresolved. CDR3 length equals 17 residues. V was pared by 2 bases and J by 0 bases, with 14 bases between. Germline CDR1 is MNHEY and CDR2 is SMNVEV (reference sequence). The CDR3 DNA sequence: TGTGCCAGCAGTTTAGATGGAAGACGGAGCTCCTACAATGAGCAGTTCTTC. This codes for CASSLDGRRSSYNEQFF.

The chain employs TRBV6-6 and TRBJ2-5; D uncertain. The length of the CDR3 is 11 residues. Germline CDR1 is MNHNY and CDR2 is SVGAGI (reference sequence). Between the trimmed V and J ends, which lost 5 bases and 2 bases, there was a span of 3 bases. CDR3 in DNA: TGTGCCAGCAGTACACAAGAGACCCAGTACTTC. Translating it yields CASSTQETQYF.

The chain combines TRBV16 with TRBJ2-3; D gene unclear. Between the trimmed V and J ends, which lost 0 bases and 9 bases, there was a span of 7 bases. Germline V gives CDR1 KGHSY, CDR2 FQNENV. The CDR3 has 12 residues. Here the CDR3 DNA reads TGTGCCAGCAGCCAATCCCAGAGGACGCAGTATTTT. Its protein product is CASSQSQRTQYF.

For the CDR3, the DNA is TGTGCCAGCAGCTTAGTTCTGGAAGGGGCCACCCAGTACTTC. Its translation: CASSLVLEGATQYF. The chain combines TRBV11-2 with TRBJ2-5, with TRBD1 as a possible D gene (5 bases). Trimming took 1 base from V and 8 from J, leaving 14 bases between them. Germline CDR1 is SGHAT and CDR2 is FQNNGV. CDR3 length equals 14 residues.

The rearrangement uses TRBV5-4 and TRBJ1-2, with a tentative D call TRBD1 (5 bases). Germline lookup yields CDR1 SGHNT and CDR2 YYREEE (reference sequence). The CDR3 has 13 amino acids. V gave up 5 bases and J gave up 6 bases, with 14 bases separating them. The CDR3 DNA sequence: TGTGCCAGCAGTCCCGGGGGAGAGGATGGCTACACCTTC. Protein sequence: CASSPGGEDGYTF.

In nucleotides, the CDR3 is TGCAGTGCTAGGTCGGGGAGTGGCTACACCTTC. It encodes CSARSGSGYTF. The V gene is TRBV20-1, the J gene TRBJ1-2; D ambiguous. The CDR3 runs 11 residues. V lost 3 bases to trimming and J lost 7 bases, with 9 bases between them. The germline V gene has CDR1 DFQATT and CDR2 SNEGSKA (reference sequence).

V gene TRBV11-2 combines with J gene TRBJ2-7; 7 bases are shared with TRBD1. This CDR3 is built from 14 residues. Germline values: CDR1 SGHAT, CDR2 FQNNGV. Trimming removed 5 bases from V and 4 bases from J; junction bases left unmatched: 8. The CDR3 nucleotides read TGTGCCAGCAGCGCCGGGGCAGGGGGTTACGAGCAGTACTTC. Amino acid sequence: CASSAGAGGYEQYF.

The CDR3 loop reads CASSFSRGQGDSPLHF. The CDR3, as DNA: TGTGCCAGCAGTTTCTCCCGGGGACAGGGGGATTCACCCCTCCACTTT. The rearrangement joins TRBV6-5 to TRBJ1-6; 11 bases are shared with TRBD1. The CDR3 length is 16 residues. Germline CDR1 and CDR2: MNHEY and SVGAGI. Losses at the gene ends were 4 bases for V and 8 bases for J; bases not matched to a gene: 7.